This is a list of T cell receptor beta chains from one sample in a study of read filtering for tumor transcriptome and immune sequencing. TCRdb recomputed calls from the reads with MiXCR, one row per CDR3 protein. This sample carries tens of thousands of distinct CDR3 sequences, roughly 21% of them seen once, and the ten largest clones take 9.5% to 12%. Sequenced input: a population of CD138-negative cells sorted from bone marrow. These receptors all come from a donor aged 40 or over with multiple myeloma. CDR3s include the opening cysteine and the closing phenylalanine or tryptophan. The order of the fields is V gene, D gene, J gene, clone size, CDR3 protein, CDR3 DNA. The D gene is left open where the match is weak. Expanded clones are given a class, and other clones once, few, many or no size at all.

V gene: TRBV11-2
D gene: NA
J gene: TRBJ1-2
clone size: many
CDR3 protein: CASSPGRTF
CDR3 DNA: TGTGCCAGCAGCCCCGGACGCACCTTC

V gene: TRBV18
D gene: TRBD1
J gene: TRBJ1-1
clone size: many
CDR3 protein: CASSRQQGTDTEAFF
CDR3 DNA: TGTGCCAGCTCAAGACAACAGGGGACCGACACTGAAGCTTTCTTT

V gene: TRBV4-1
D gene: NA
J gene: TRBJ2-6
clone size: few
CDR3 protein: CASSRLEWVSGANVLTF
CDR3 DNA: TGCGCCAGCAGCCGACTAGAATGGGTCTCTGGGGCCAACGTCCTGACTTTC

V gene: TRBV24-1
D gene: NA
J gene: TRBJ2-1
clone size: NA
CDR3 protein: CATSDFGSVANNEQFF
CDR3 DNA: TGTGCCACCAGTGATTTTGGTAGCGTGGCTAACAATGAGCAGTTCTTT

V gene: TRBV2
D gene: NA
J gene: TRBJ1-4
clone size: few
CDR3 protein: CATDSPNEKLFF
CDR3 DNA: TGTGCCACAGACAGCCCTAATGAAAAACTGTTTTTT

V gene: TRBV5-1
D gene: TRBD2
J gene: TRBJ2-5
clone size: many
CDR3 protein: CASSLAGSGGGETQYF
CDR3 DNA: TGCGCCAGCAGCTTGGCCGGTAGCGGGGGAGGAGAGACCCAGTACTTC

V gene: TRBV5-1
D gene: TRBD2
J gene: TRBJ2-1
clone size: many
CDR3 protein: CASSGSGTSAYNEQFF
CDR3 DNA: TGCGCCAGCAGTGGCTCCGGGACTAGCGCATACAATGAGCAGTTCTTC

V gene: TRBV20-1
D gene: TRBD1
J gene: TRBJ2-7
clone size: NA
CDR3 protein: CSARSSRQGWYEQYF
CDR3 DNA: TGCAGTGCTAGATCATCAAGACAGGGTTGGTACGAGCAGTACTTC

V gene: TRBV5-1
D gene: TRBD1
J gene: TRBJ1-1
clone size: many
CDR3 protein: CASSLNPGGGVTEAFF
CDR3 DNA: TGCGCCAGCAGCTTGAATCCAGGGGGCGGGGTAACTGAAGCTTTCTTT

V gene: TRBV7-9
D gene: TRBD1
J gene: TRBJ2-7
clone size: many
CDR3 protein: CASSSPGQGREQYF
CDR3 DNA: TGTGCCAGCAGCTCGCCGGGACAGGGGCGCGAGCAGTACTTC

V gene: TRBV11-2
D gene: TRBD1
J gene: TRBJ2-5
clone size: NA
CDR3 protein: CASSLDGGTGLEAQYF
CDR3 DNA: TGTGCCAGCAGCTTAGATGGCGGGACAGGGTTGGAGGCCCAGTACTTC

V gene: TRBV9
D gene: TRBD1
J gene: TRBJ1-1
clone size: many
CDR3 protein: CASSEPGQGAEAFF
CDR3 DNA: TGTGCCAGCAGCGAACCGGGACAGGGCGCTGAAGCTTTCTTT

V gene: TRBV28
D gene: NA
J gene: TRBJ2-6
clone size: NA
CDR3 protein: CASSLQGYGANVLTF
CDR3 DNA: TGTGCCAGCAGTTTACAGGGGTATGGGGCCAACGTCCTGACTTTC

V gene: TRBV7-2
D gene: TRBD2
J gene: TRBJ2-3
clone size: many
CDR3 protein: CASSRGLSTDTQYF
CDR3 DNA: TGTGCCAGCAGCCGGGGACTAAGCACAGATACGCAGTATTTT

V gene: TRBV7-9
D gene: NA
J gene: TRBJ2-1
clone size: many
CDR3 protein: CASSPVRPGSEQFF
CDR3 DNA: TGTGCCAGCAGCCCAGTCAGACCGGGGAGTGAGCAGTTCTTC

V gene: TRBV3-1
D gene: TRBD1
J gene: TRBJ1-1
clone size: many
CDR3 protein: CASSPRDRGRGTEAFF
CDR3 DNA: TGTGCCAGCAGCCCCCGGGACAGGGGGCGAGGGACTGAAGCTTTCTTT

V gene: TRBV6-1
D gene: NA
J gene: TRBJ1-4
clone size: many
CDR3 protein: CASSVDLGAEKLFF
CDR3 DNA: TGTGCCAGCAGTGTGGACCTCGGGGCTGAAAAACTGTTTTTT

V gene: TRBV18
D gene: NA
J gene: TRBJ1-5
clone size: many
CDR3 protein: CASSQTNNQPQHF
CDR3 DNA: TGTGCCAGCTCACAAACAAATAATCAGCCCCAGCATTTT

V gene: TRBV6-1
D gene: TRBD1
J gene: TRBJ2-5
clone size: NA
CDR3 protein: CASDRDRKETQYF
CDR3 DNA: TGTGCCAGCGACCGGGACAGGAAAGAGACCCAGTACTTC

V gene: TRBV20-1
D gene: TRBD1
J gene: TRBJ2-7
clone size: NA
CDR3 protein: CSAVKPGQYSYEQYF
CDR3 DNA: TGCAGTGCTGTAAAACCGGGACAGTACTCCTACGAGCAGTACTTC

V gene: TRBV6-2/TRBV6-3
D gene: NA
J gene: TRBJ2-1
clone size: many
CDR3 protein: CASSPRQAAYNEQFF
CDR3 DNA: TGTGCCAGCAGCCCTAGGCAGGCCGCCTACAATGAGCAGTTCTTC

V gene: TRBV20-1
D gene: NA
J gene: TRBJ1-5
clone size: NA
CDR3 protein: CSAHLGGRQPQHF
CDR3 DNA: TGCAGTGCTCACCTGGGGGGTCGGCAGCCCCAGCATTTT

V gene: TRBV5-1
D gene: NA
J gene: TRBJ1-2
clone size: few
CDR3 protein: CASSLVAGGYGYTF
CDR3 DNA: TGCGCCAGCAGCTTGGTAGCCGGCGGCTATGGCTACACCTTC

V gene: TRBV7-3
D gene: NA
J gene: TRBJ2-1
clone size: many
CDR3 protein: CASSLTGHDNEQFF
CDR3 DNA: TGTGCCAGCAGCTTAACGGGACATGACAATGAGCAGTTCTTC

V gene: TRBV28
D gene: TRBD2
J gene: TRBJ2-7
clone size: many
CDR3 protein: CASSSGTRGYEQYF
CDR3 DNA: TGTGCCAGCAGTTCCGGGACTAGGGGCTACGAGCAGTACTTC

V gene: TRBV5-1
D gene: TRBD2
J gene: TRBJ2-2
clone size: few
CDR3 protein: CASQPTSGDAGELFF
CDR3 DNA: TGCGCCAGCCAACCCACTAGCGGTGATGCCGGGGAGCTGTTTTTT

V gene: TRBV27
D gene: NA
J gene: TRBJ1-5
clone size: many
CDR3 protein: CASSYQGPGPQHF
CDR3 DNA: TGTGCCAGCAGTTACCAGGGGCCGGGGCCCCAGCATTTT

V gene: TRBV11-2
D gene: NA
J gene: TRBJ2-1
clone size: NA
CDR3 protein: CASSLALGDEQFF
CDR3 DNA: TGTGCCAGCAGCTTAGCCCTGGGGGATGAGCAGTTCTTC

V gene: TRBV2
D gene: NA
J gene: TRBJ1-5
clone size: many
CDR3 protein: CASSVQSNQPQHF
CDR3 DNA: TGTGCCAGCAGTGTCCAGAGCAATCAGCCCCAGCATTTT

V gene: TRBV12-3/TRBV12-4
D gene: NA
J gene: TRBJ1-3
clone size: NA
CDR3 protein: CASSLTGGSGNTIYF
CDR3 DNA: TGTGCCAGCAGTTTAACCGGTGGCTCTGGAAACACCATATATTTT

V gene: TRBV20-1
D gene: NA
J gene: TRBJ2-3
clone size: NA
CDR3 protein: CSARDRGITDTQYF
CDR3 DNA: TGCAGTGCTAGAGATCGAGGGATCACAGATACGCAGTATTTT

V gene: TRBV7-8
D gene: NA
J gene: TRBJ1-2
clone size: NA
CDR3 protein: CASSLTSNYGYTF
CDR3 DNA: TGTGCCAGCAGCTTAACCTCTAACTATGGCTACACCTTC

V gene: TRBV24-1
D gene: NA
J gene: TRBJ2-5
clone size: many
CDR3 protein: CATSDAGESETQYF
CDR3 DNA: TGTGCCACCAGTGATGCAGGGGAATCAGAGACCCAGTACTTC

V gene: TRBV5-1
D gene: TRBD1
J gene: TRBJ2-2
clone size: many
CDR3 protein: CASTGTGNTGELFF
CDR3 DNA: TGCGCCAGCACAGGGACAGGGAACACCGGGGAGCTGTTTTTT

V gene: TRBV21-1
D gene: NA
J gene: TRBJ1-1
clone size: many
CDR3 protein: CASSRREGAVTEAFF
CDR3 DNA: TGTGCCAGCAGCCGCCGGGAGGGGGCGGTCACTGAAGCTTTCTTT

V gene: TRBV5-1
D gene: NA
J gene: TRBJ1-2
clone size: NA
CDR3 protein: CASGLGAYGYTF
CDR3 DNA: TGCGCCAGCGGCTTGGGGGCCTATGGCTACACCTTC

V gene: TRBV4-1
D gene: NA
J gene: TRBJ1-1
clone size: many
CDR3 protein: CASSQDFAGLAFF
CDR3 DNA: TGCGCCAGCAGCCAAGATTTCGCAGGGTTAGCTTTCTTT

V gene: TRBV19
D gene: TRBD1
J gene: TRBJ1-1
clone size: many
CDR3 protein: CATSTGDTEAFF
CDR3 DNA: TGTGCCACCTCGACAGGGGACACTGAAGCTTTCTTT

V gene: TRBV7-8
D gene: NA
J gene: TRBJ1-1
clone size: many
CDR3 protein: CASSPDSYTEAFF
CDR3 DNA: TGTGCCAGCAGCCCAGACAGCTACACTGAAGCTTTCTTT

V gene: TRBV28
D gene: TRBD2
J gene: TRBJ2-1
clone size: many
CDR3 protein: CASSLWSGGSYNEQFF
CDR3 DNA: TGTGCCAGCAGTTTATGGAGCGGGGGCTCCTACAATGAGCAGTTCTTC

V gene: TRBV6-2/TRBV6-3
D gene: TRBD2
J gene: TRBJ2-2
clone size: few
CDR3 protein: CASSFSGATGELFF
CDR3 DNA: TGTGCCAGCAGTTTTAGCGGGGCCACCGGGGAGCTGTTTTTT

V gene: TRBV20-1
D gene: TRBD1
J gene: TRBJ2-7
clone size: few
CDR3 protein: CSARVGQSYEQYF
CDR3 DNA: TGCAGTGCTAGAGTGGGACAGAGCTACGAGCAGTACTTC

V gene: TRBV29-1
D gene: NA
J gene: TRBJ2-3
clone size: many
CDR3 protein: CSALGKGLISTDTQYF
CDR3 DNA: TGCAGCGCCCTGGGAAAGGGGCTTATTAGCACAGATACGCAGTATTTT

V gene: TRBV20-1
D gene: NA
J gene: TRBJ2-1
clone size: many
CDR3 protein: CSADGYNEQFF
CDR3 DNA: TGCAGTGCTGACGGATACAATGAGCAGTTCTTC

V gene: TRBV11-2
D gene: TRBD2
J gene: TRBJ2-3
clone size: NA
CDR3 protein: CASSTGTSGGPSTDTQYF
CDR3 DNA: TGTGCCAGCAGCACCGGGACTAGCGGGGGACCTAGCACAGATACGCAGTATTTT

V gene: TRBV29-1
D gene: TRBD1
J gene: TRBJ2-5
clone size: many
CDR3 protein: CSVVDRARETQYF
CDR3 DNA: TGCAGCGTTGTGGACAGGGCGAGAGAGACCCAGTACTTC

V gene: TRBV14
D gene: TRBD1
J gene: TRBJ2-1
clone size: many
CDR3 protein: CASSSQTGNNEQFF
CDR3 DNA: TGTGCCAGCAGCTCACAGACAGGGAACAATGAGCAGTTCTTC

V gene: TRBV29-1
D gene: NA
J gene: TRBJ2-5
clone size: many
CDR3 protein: CSVLTPGLEETQYF
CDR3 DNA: TGCAGCGTTCTTACGCCGGGGCTGGAAGAGACCCAGTACTTC

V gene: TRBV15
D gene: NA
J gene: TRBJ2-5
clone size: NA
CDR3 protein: CATSRAYRVPQETQYF
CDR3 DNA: TGTGCCACCAGCAGAGCCTACAGGGTACCTCAAGAGACCCAGTACTTC

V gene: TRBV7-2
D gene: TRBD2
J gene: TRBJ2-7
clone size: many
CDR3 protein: CASSSRTSGTPYEQYF
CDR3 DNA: TGTGCCAGCAGCTCCCGGACTAGCGGTACACCCTACGAGCAGTACTTC

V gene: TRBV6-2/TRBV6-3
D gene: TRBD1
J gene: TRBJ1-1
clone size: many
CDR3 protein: CASSYHPIDRAVGNTEAFF
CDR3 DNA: TGTGCCAGCAGTTATCATCCGATTGACAGGGCGGTGGGGAACACTGAAGCTTTCTTT

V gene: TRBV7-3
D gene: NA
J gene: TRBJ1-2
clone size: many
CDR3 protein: CASSREDSDGYTF
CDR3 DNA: TGTGCCAGCAGCCGTGAGGATTCCGATGGCTACACCTTC

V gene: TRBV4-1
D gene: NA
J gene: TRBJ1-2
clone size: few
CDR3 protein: CASSQNLRTVYGYTF
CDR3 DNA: TGCGCCAGCAGCCAAAACCTAAGGACAGTCTATGGCTACACCTTC

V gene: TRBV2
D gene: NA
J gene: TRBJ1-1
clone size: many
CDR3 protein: CASSGQGHMNTEAFF
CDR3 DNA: TGTGCCAGCAGTGGGCAGGGGCACATGAACACTGAAGCTTTCTTT

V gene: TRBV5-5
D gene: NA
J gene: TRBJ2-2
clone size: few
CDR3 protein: CASSLAQSNTGELFF
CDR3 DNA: TGTGCCAGCAGCCTTGCCCAATCGAACACCGGGGAGCTGTTTTTT

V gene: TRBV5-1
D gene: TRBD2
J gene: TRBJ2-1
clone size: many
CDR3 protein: CASTSATLAGKDEQFF
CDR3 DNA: TGCGCCAGCACCTCCGCGACGTTAGCGGGAAAGGATGAGCAGTTCTTC

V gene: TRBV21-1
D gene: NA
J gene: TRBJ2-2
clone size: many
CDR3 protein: CASSKSSGEPGELFF
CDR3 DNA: TGTGCCAGCAGCAAATCGTCAGGGGAGCCCGGGGAGCTGTTTTTT

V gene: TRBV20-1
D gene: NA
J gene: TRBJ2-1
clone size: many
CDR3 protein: CSASRAAYNEQFF
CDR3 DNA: TGCAGTGCGTCCAGGGCGGCCTACAATGAGCAGTTCTTC

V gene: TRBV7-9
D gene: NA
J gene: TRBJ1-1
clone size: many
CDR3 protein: CASSKGVMNTEAFF
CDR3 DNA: TGTGCCAGCAGCAAGGGCGTTATGAACACTGAAGCTTTCTTT

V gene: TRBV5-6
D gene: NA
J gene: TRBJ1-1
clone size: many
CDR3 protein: CASSLGLGRGTEAFF
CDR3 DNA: TGTGCCAGCAGCTTGGGTTTGGGCAGGGGCACTGAAGCTTTCTTT